Here is one TCR beta chain with its context. The junction had 7 bases not matched to a gene; V was cut back by 3 bases and J by 4 bases. The CDR3 is 15 residues long. CDR1 is SGDLS and CDR2 is YYNGEE in the germline V gene. This sample is drawn from a study of blood T cell repertoires in COVID-19. On the study more broadly: There were acute and convalescent COVID-19 samples, and they came from the United States, Italy and Spain. PBMCs, B-cell-depleted T cells, or T cells were the source of the cDNA or gDNA that made up the material.

Original processing notes: Reference gene primer amplification in the assay estimated nucleated cell counts. Assay used: immunoSEQ multiplex PCR; TCRdb lists only in-frame clones, some missing. That table is the source of V, J and clone size, and D and trimming were worked out from the DNA. Here the sample spans about 120,000 clones, almost 90% being singletons. This TCR came from a woman aged 55-75 years with COVID-19, enrolled during active disease. The specimen was peripheral blood. The chain combines TRBV9 with TRBJ2-1; 7 bases line up with TRBD1. CDR3 bases: TGTGCCAGCAGCGCCGTACAGGGGCAATACAATGAGCAGTTCTTC. It is translated as CASSAVQGQYNEQFF. Drawing the rest from reference TRBV9 and TRBJ2-1, the complete variable domain is DSGVTQTPKHLITATGQRVTLRCSPRSGDLSVYWYQQSLDQGLQFLIQYYNGEERAKGNILERFSAQQFPDLHSELNLSSLELGDSALYFCASSAVQGQYNEQFFGPGTRLTVL.